This paragraph reports one T cell receptor beta chain. The CDR3 contains 15 residues. Germline V gives CDR1 SEHNR, CDR2 FQNEAQ (reference sequence). The V gene lost 1 base and the J gene lost 5 bases, with 11 bases spanning the gap. Using immunoSEQ multiplex PCR, the repertoire was profiled, and TCRdb retains in-frame clones only, with some absent. Altogether 120,000 or so clones are present, roughly 87% being singletons, with the ten largest covering 7.7%. The data derive from a study of blood T cell repertoires in COVID-19. Whole-study context: PBMCs, B-cell-depleted T cells, or T cells were the source of the cDNA or gDNA that made up the material.

This clonotype originated in a human donor in a cohort sampled during active COVID-19. The chain combines TRBV7-9 with TRBJ1-4; D not resolved. Sequenced material: peripheral blood. CDR3 nucleotides: TGTGCCAGCAGCTTAGTGGTGGCAGGAAATGAAAAACTGTTTTTT. This codes for CASSLVVAGNEKLFF.